This T cell receptor beta chain is from a study of T cell repertoires in cytomegalovirus infection. Overall study context: Indications of both CMV infection and matching HLA type were provided by public TCR beta signatures.

In this sample, this clonotype turned up a few times. Its antigen is currently unknown. General study findings and limits: Cumulative frequency (of public TCR beta family members) identified carriers of CMV plus the relevant HLA. It was HLA-C-restricted CMV-specific TCR beta clonotypes that dominated the response ex vivo.

This CDR3 region has 13 residues. The germline V gene encodes CDR1 SGHVS and CDR2 FQNEAQ. V dropped 6 bases and J dropped 12 bases, with 18 bases sitting between them. TCRdb called the reads again in MiXCR, with one record for every CDR3 protein. The sample has around 320,000 distinct CDR3 sequences, 9% to 9.5% seen once. The specimen sequenced was PBMCs. The clonotype was recovered from a human donor in good health (CMV status not recorded). Some clones in this sample may be carry-over from other donors' samples. This chain uses TRBV7-8 with TRBJ2-1, with D possibly TRBD2 on 7 matching bases. In DNA form, the CDR3 reads TGTGCCAGCAGTATTCAGGGGAGGGGTTGGCAGTTCTTC. It encodes CASSIQGRGWQFF.